This T cell receptor (beta chain) was recovered during a study of blood T cell repertoires in COVID-19. Clones were sequenced by immunoSEQ multiplex PCR, and TCRdb holds only the in-frame ones, with some missing. The table records about 240,000 clones, about 89% of them present only once. Germline-derived CDR1 and CDR2 are SQVTM and ANQGSEA. Unmatched junction bases numbered 11, after V lost 5 bases and J lost 8 bases. The CDR3 extends over 13 amino acids. The chain recombines TRBV29-1 with TRBJ1-2, with 7 bases that match TRBD1. Sequencing used PBMCs or T cells enriched from blood (not recorded which). This TCR was sampled from a woman aged 25 to 39 who had recovered from COVID-19. The CDR3 DNA follows: TGCAGCGTTACCCCGGACAGGCCTTCCGGCTACACCTTC. Protein product: CSVTPDRPSGYTF.